These T cell receptor beta chains were read from a single sample in a study of T cell responses to AZD1222 COVID-19 vaccine. Some clones are missing from TCRdb's copy, which holds only in-frame ones; the method was immunoSEQ multiplex PCR. The sample records 90,000 to 120,000 clones, about 86% being singletons. Sequenced here: peripheral blood, sampled on day 0 of AZD1222 vaccination. The receptor source for this set is an adult in good health. The CDR3 runs from the conserved cysteine through the conserved F or W. A D gene is named only where the DNA matches it firmly. Where a row states a size, it is once, few, many or the class of an expanded clone; other rows omit it.

>-|15|TRBJ1-4|-|TRBV5-6
CASSLLQGRAEKLFF
TGTGCCAGCAGCTTGTTGCAGGGGAGAGCTGAAAAACTGTTTTTT
>TRBD1|14|TRBJ2-7|-|TRBV27
CASSPWTGGYEQYF
TGTGCCAGCAGTCCATGGACAGGGGGCTACGAGCAGTACTTC
>-|16|TRBJ1-3|-|TRBV28
CASSLQLAASGNTIYF
TGTGCCAGCTCATTGCAGTTGGCAGCCTCTGGAAACACCATATATTTT
>-|14|TRBJ1-5|-|TRBV28
CASSLVRSNQPQHF
TGTGCCAGCAGTTTGGTTCGTAGCAATCAGCCCCAGCATTTT
>-|15|TRBJ2-2|once|TRBV9
CASSARYENTGELFF
TGTGCCAGCAGCGCCAGGTACGAGAACACCGGGGAGCTGTTTTTT
>-|15|TRBJ1-5|-|TRBV19
CASSQQGDSNQPQHF
TGTGCCAGTAGCCAACAGGGTGATAGCAATCAGCCCCAGCATTTT
>-|15|TRBJ1-2|once|TRBV7-9
CASSPRGLLNYGYTF
TGTGCCAGCTCCCCTAGGGGGTTACTCAACTATGGCTACACCTTC
>TRBD1|15|TRBJ1-4|-|TRBV9
CASSLYGTGEEKLFF
TGTGCCAGCAGCCTCTATGGGACAGGGGAAGAAAAACTGTTTTTT
>-|17|TRBJ2-1|-|TRBV3-1/TRBV3-2
CASSLPGAGGRYNEQFF
TGTGCCAGCAGCCTCCCCGGGGCTGGAGGGCGTTACAATGAGCAGTTCTTC
>-|17|TRBJ2-7|few|TRBV14
CASSIFGRGDTSYEQYF
TGTGCCAGCAGCATATTCGGCAGAGGGGATACCTCCTACGAGCAGTACTTC
>-|15|TRBJ1-1|-|TRBV28
CASSLWGAVDTEAFF
TGTGCCAGCAGTTTATGGGGGGCGGTAGACACTGAAGCTTTCTTT
>-|14|TRBJ1-5|once|TRBV27
CASSPDRSNQPQHF
TGTGCCAGCAGTCCCGATCGTTCCAATCAGCCCCAGCATTTT
>-|15|TRBJ1-5|-|TRBV7-2
CASSLVVNSNQPQHF
TGTGCCAGCAGCTTAGTGGTGAATAGCAATCAGCCCCAGCATTTT
>TRBD2|15|TRBJ2-7|-|TRBV10-3
CAISDPPSGVNEQYF
TGTGCCATCAGTGATCCCCCAAGCGGGGTCAACGAGCAGTACTTC
>TRBD2|15|TRBJ2-1|-|TRBV5-1
CASSLVAGENNEQFF
TGCGCCAGCAGCTTGGTTGCGGGGGAGAACAATGAGCAGTTCTTC
>-|16|TRBJ1-4|-|TRBV5-6
CASSLLGGGENEKLFF
TGTGCCAGCAGCTTGCTCGGCGGGGGCGAGAATGAAAAACTGTTTTTT
>-|13|TRBJ1-5|-|TRBV6-4
CASSGEVGQPQHF
TGTGCCAGCAGTGGGGAGGTGGGTCAGCCCCAGCATTTT
>TRBD1|14|TRBJ2-7|-|TRBV5-8
CASSADRGLYEQYF
TGTGCCAGCAGCGCCGACAGGGGGCTCTACGAGCAGTACTTC
>TRBD2|15|TRBJ2-1|-|TRBV19
CASTPGTSVGNEQFF
TGTGCCAGTACCCCCGGGACTAGCGTCGGCAATGAGCAGTTCTTC
>-|12|TRBJ2-7|-|TRBV11-1
CASSFEKYEQYF
TGTGCCAGCAGCTTCGAGAAATACGAGCAGTACTTC
>TRBD2|15|TRBJ2-3|once|TRBV7-2
CASSFGAGGTDTQYF
TGTGCCAGCAGCTTCGGGGCGGGGGGCACAGATACGCAGTATTTT
>TRBD1|15|TRBJ2-5|-|TRBV19
CASSISGQGRATQYF
TGTGCCAGTAGTATATCGGGACAGGGAAGGGCGACCCAGTACTTC
>-|12|TRBJ2-3|-|TRBV19
CASRKGLDTQYF
TGTGCCAGTAGAAAAGGATTAGATACGCAGTATTTT
>TRBD1|15|TRBJ1-2|-|TRBV7-9
CASSHQRDREDGYTF
TGTGCCAGCAGCCACCAAAGGGACAGGGAGGACGGCTACACCTTC
>-|16|TRBJ1-6|-|TRBV28
CASSSGALSYNSPLHF
TGTGCCAGCAGTTCTGGGGCCCTCTCCTATAATTCACCCCTCCACTTT
>-|12|TRBJ2-2|-|TRBV6-2/TRBV6-3
CASNYQTGELFF
TGTGCCAGCAATTACCAGACCGGGGAGCTGTTTTTT
>-|13|TRBJ1-2|-|TRBV28
CASSQGGKDGYTF
TGTGCCAGCAGCCAGGGAGGGAAGGATGGCTACACCTTC
>-|15|TRBJ1-5|-|TRBV7-2
CASSLGHPGNQPQHF
TGTGCCAGCAGCTTAGGGCATCCCGGCAATCAGCCCCAGCATTTT
>TRBD1|17|TRBJ2-7|-|TRBV9
CASSVGGGAPLPYEQYF
TGTGCCAGCAGCGTAGGAGGGGGCGCCCCCCTCCCCTACGAGCAGTACTTC
>-|13|TRBJ2-5|-|TRBV27
CASSLSHGGTQYF
TGTGCCAGCAGTTTATCTCACGGGGGGACCCAGTACTTC
>TRBD1|16|TRBJ1-2|once|TRBV5-5
CASSREPGQGIHGYTF
TGTGCCAGCAGCCGAGAACCGGGACAGGGGATTCATGGCTACACCTTC
>-|15|TRBJ1-1|-|TRBV6-1
CASSEFGRLNTEAFF
TGTGCCAGCAGTGAATTTGGACGCCTGAACACTGAAGCTTTCTTT
>-|13|TRBJ1-5|-|TRBV6-5
CASSYGSNQPQHF
TGTGCCAGCAGTTACGGTAGCAATCAGCCCCAGCATTTT
>TRBD1|14|TRBJ1-5|-|TRBV10-2
CASGKTGGSQPQHF
TGCGCCAGCGGTAAAACAGGGGGCAGTCAGCCCCAGCATTTT
>-|15|TRBJ1-1|-|TRBV5-4
CASSLARGVNTEAFF
TGTGCCAGCAGCTTGGCCCGTGGGGTGAACACTGAAGCTTTCTTT
>-|14|TRBJ1-3|-|TRBV7-9
CASSFGAGGNTIYF
TGTGCCAGCAGCTTTGGGGCCGGAGGAAACACCATATATTTT
>TRBD1|14|TRBJ1-1|-|TRBV3-1/TRBV3-2
CASSQEAGTGQAFF
TGTGCCAGCAGCCAAGAAGCGGGGACAGGGCAAGCTTTCTTT
>TRBD1|12|TRBJ1-1|-|TRBV7-9
CASSFSGGEAFF
TGTGCCAGCAGCTTTTCAGGGGGCGAAGCTTTCTTT
>-|15|TRBJ1-3|-|TRBV4-2
CASSQAEDPGNTIYF
TGTGCCAGCAGCCAAGCCGAGGATCCTGGAAACACCATATATTTT
>-|12|TRBJ1-2|-|TRBV2
CASRLDGYGYTF
TGTGCCAGCAGACTGGACGGTTATGGCTACACCTTC
>-|13|TRBJ1-1|-|TRBV30
CAWRRDLNTEAFF
TGTGCCTGGAGAAGGGACCTGAACACTGAAGCTTTCTTT
>-|13|TRBJ2-2|-|TRBV7-2
CASSLALTGELFF
TGTGCCAGCAGCTTAGCGCTCACCGGGGAGCTGTTTTTT
>-|13|TRBJ1-2|-|TRBV7-9
CASSLEQNYGYTF
TGTGCCAGCAGCTTAGAACAGAACTATGGCTACACCTTC
>TRBD2|14|TRBJ2-1|-|TRBV6-4
CASSERGSYNEQFF
TGTGCCAGCAGCGAGCGGGGTAGCTACAATGAGCAGTTCTTC
>-|18|TRBJ2-4|-|TRBV4-1
CASSQGLWRAVKGNIQYF
TGCGCCAGCAGCCAAGGTTTGTGGCGAGCGGTCAAGGGGAACATTCAGTACTTC
>-|15|TRBJ2-5|-|TRBV7-2
CASSPPVAGLKGQYF
TGTGCCAGCAGCCCACCAGTCGCGGGCCTTAAGGGCCAGTACTTC
>-|14|TRBJ2-7|-|TRBV6-2/TRBV6-3
CASSYRGTHYEQYF
TGTGCCAGCAGTTACCGGGGGACCCATTACGAGCAGTACTTC
>-|14|TRBJ2-5|-|TRBV5-1
CASSLDSVLETQYF
TGCGCCAGCAGCTTGGATAGCGTGCTAGAGACCCAGTACTTC